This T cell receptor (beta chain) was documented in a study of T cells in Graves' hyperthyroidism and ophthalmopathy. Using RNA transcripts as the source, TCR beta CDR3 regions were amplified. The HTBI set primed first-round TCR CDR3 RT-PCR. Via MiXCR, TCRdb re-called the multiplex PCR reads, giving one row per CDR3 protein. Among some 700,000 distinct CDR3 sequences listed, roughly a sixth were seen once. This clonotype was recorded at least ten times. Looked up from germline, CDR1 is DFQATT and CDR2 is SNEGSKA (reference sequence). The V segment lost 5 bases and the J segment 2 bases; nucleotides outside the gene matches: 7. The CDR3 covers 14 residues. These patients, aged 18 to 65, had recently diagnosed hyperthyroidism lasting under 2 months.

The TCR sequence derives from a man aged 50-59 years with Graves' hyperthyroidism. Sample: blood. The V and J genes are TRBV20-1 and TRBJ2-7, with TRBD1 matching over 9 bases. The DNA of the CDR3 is TGCAGTGCTGATACAGGGGGCCGGACCTACGAGCAGTACTTC. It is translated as CSADTGGRTYEQYF.